A selection of T cell receptor beta chains follows, all from one sample in a study of blood T cells in healthy people across ages. TCRdb processed the 5' RACE reads anew with MiXCR; each CDR3 protein has one entry. This sample has 850,000 or so distinct CDR3 sequences; about 28% occur once, and the top ten carry approximately 15%. Sequences were obtained from blood. The receptors come from a woman over 75 in good health. The CDR3 runs from the conserved cysteine through the conserved F or W.

CAIGSLQNTEAFF	TRBV10-3	TRBJ1-1
CASSLAQQGSNQPQHF	TRBV7-2	TRBJ1-5
CASSVVLGVVDEQYF	TRBV2	TRBJ2-5
CASSLASGANQPQHF	TRBV7-9	TRBJ1-5
CATTGAGVPYEQYF	TRBV10-3	TRBJ2-7
CASSFAGVGTDTQYF	TRBV12-3/TRBV12-4	TRBJ2-3
CASSDSGGGPPISGANVLTF	TRBV6-4	TRBJ2-6
CASSEETTIQETQYF	TRBV10-2	TRBJ2-5
CASSIRLAGVRNEQYF	TRBV7-2	-
CASSWEVNYGYTF	TRBV6-2/TRBV6-3	TRBJ1-2
CASSLATSGNREQFF	TRBV5-4	TRBJ2-1
CASSYSGSVGEQYF	TRBV6-2/TRBV6-3	TRBJ2-7
CASTHTPGLAGEVSKNIQYF	TRBV27	TRBJ2-4
CASSSRTGELNTEAFF	TRBV7-9	TRBJ1-1
CASSNSFRRGEETQYF	TRBV6-2/TRBV6-3	TRBJ2-5
CASSYSRTGNSGF	TRBV6-6	TRBJ2-7
CASSVRDEKLFF	TRBV28	TRBJ1-4
CASTNRQGSGYTF	TRBV2	TRBJ1-2
CASKLAGAYNEQFF	TRBV2	TRBJ2-1
CASRFARPSYEQYF	TRBV28	TRBJ2-7
CASSYTGESNQPQHF	TRBV6-5	TRBJ1-5
CSARVPPGKDGYTF	TRBV20-1	TRBJ1-2
CASSSPRDLGGTIQYF	TRBV28	TRBJ2-4
CASSRTSIYGYTF	TRBV27	TRBJ1-2
CSVGDRRHNEQFF	TRBV29-1	TRBJ2-1
CASSYGTLVNEQYF	TRBV6-2/TRBV6-3	TRBJ2-7
CASSPKRRITDTQYF	TRBV7-9	TRBJ2-3
CASSPWTGGGKDTQYF	TRBV11-2	TRBJ2-3
CASCVAGPGDSPLHF	TRBV9	TRBJ1-6
CAGQGGGWRKETQYF	TRBV5-8	-
CASSLGTNEQFF	TRBV7-2	TRBJ2-1
CASRAGSSQPQHF	TRBV2	TRBJ1-5
CASSIAGAGGPNEQFF	TRBV19	TRBJ2-1
CATSSPGLAGDWRDTQYF	TRBV15	TRBJ2-3